This section outlines one T cell receptor beta chain sequence together with its context. This sample stems from a study of Tregs in tolerant kidney transplant recipients. The V segment lost 4 bases and the J segment 8 bases; nucleotides outside the gene matches: 5. This CDR3 contains 13 residues. CDR1 is SGHDT, CDR2 YYEEEE, per germline. The data were produced by immunoSEQ multiplex PCR, yet TCRdb's version contains in-frame clones alone and is incomplete. The top ten hold 0.34% of the sample, which has roughly 69,000 clones, nearly 98% seen once. The rearrangement uses TRBV5-6 and TRBJ2-1, with 8 bases lining up with TRBD2. The sequence was collected from a human donor who received a combined kidney and bone marrow transplant. The specimen comprised Tregs from blood, sampled before the transplant. The CDR3: CASSPTSVDEQFF. CDR3 DNA: TGTGCCAGCAGCCCGACTAGCGTGGATGAGCAGTTCTTC.